Presented here are 29 T cell receptor beta chains from one specimen sequenced in a study of cytomegalovirus exposure and HLA in healthy donors. Primers for the PCR totalled 60 Vbeta and 13 Jbeta. Only in-frame clones appear in the TCRdb table, and some are missing; sequencing was by immunoSEQ multiplex PCR. The repertoire holds about 170,000 clones, around 84% seen once, with roughly 2.1% in the top ten. The sample taken for sequencing was PBMCs. These receptors originate from a man in his late teens or twenties in good health and CMV-seropositive.

The chain has TRBV7-2 and TRBJ1-2; D uncertain. The germline V gene encodes CDR1 SGHTA and CDR2 FQGNSA. The CDR3 is made up of 14 amino acids. V was shortened by 4 bases and J by 6 bases, with 15 bases between the two germline ends. The CDR3 is CASSSPLAGDGYTF. The CDR3 bases are TGTGCCAGCAGCTCCCCCCTAGCCGGGGATGGCTACACCTTC.

The V and J genes are TRBV18 and TRBJ1-2; TRBD1 aligns across 9 bases. After removal of 4 bases from V and 2 bases from J, the junction contained 5 bases not matched to a gene. From germline, CDR1 is KGHSH and CDR2 LQKENI. This CDR3 is built from 15 residues. CDR3 in amino acids: CASSHGQGRNYGYTF. The CDR3 DNA reads as TGTGCCAGCTCACATGGACAGGGGAGAAACTATGGCTACACCTTC.

The chain recombines TRBV5-6 with TRBJ1-5; maybe TRBD1 (5 bases). CDR1 SGHDT and CDR2 YYEEEE come from the germline V gene. V was cut by 0 bases and J by 3 bases, with 10 bases left in between. The CDR3 is 15 residues long. DNA of the CDR3: TGTGCCAGCAGCTTGGCGTGGGGCCCCAATCAGCCCCAGCATTTT. Its protein is CASSLAWGPNQPQHF.

This chain uses TRBV11-3 with TRBJ2-7, with 11 bases aligning to TRBD2. Germline values: CDR1 SGHNT, CDR2 YENEEA. Trimming removed 5 bases from V and 3 bases from J; junction bases left unmatched: 3. The CDR3 is made up of 14 amino acids. The CDR3 region has the DNA TGTGCCAGCAGCCGAACTAGCGGGGGCTACGAGCAGTACTTC. Translation gives CASSRTSGGYEQYF.

The chain combines TRBV7-8 with TRBJ2-5, with no clear D. CDR3 length equals 13 residues. Germline V lookup: CDR1 SGHVS, CDR2 FQNEAQ. Trimming cost V 3 bases and J 2 bases, with 7 bases left between them. CDR3 coding DNA: TGTGCCAGCAGCTTCGTGCGTCAAGAGACCCAGTACTTC. Its translation is CASSFVRQETQYF.

The chain uses TRBV12-5 and TRBJ1-2; D gene uncertain. Germline V gene lookup returns CDR1 LGHNT and CDR2 FRNRAP. The CDR3 is made up of 15 amino acids. V was clipped by 6 bases and J by 6 bases, with 20 bases between them. The CDR3 sequence is CASGDTSVPNDGYTF. The CDR3 nucleotides read TGTGCTAGTGGCGACACCTCGGTACCGAACGATGGCTACACCTTC. The whole variable domain, filled in from reference TRBV12-5 and TRBJ1-2, reads DARVTQTPRHKVTEMGQEVTMRCQPILGHNTVFWYRQTMMQGLELLAYFRNRAPLDDSGMPKDRFSAEMPDATLATLKIQPSEPRDSAVYFCASGDTSVPNDGYTFGSGTRLTVV.

As DNA, the CDR3 is TGTGCCAGCAGCTTCGACAGGGCCTTTGGCTACACCTTC. Translation: CASSFDRAFGYTF. This sequence joins TRBV7-2 and TRBJ1-2, with 7 positions matching TRBD1. V lost 3 bases and J lost 7; bases outside the gene matches: 5. The germline V gene encodes CDR1 SGHTA and CDR2 FQGNSA. CDR3 length equals 13 residues.

The chain couples TRBV18 to TRBJ2-2, with a tentative D call TRBD1 (6 bases). V was pared by 4 bases and J by 4 bases, with 13 bases between. CDR1 and CDR2 (germline): KGHSH, LQKENI. This CDR3 is 15 amino acids long. In nucleotides, the CDR3 is TGTGCCAGCTCACGCGAGGGACAACTCACCGGGGAGCTGTTTTTT. Translating it yields CASSREGQLTGELFF.

The chain couples TRBV7-2 to TRBJ2-5; a possible D gene is TRBD2 (6 bases). The ends were cut back, 0 bases at V and 5 bases at J, with 10 bases in the middle. Germline V lookup: CDR1 SGHTA, CDR2 FQGNSA. The CDR3 covers 14 residues. The DNA of the CDR3 is TGTGCCAGCAGCTTAGCTGCGGGGTTTGAGACCCAGTACTTC. As protein: CASSLAAGFETQYF.

The V call is TRBV7-9, the J call TRBJ1-2; maybe TRBD1 (5 bases). Germline assignment: CDR1 SEHNR and CDR2 FQNEAQ (reference sequence). Trimming removed 4 bases from V and 0 bases from J, with 12 bases in between. CDR3 length: 15 residues. CDR3: CASSSGGSANYGYTF. The CDR3 bases are TGTGCCAGCAGCTCCGGGGGATCAGCTAACTATGGCTACACCTTC.

This chain uses TRBV6-5 with TRBJ2-7, with a possible D match to TRBD2 (6 bases). This CDR3 has 13 residues. Per germline, CDR1 MNHEY and CDR2 SVGAGI. Trimming took 7 bases from V and 0 from J, leaving 10 bases between them. CDR3 residues: CASKFGGSYEQYF. The CDR3 nucleotides are TGTGCCAGCAAATTCGGGGGCTCCTACGAGCAGTACTTC.

In its sample, this clone was seen a few times. The V call is TRBV4-3, the J call TRBJ1-2; 9 bases are a match to TRBD1. Germline V gene sequence: CDR1 LGHNA, CDR2 YSLEER. Trimming cost V 4 bases and J 3 bases; bases outside gene matches: 3. This CDR3 is 14 amino acids long. As DNA, the CDR3 is TGCGCCAGCAGCCGGGACAGGGTAGACTATGGCTACACCTTC. Encoded protein: CASSRDRVDYGYTF.

The V call is TRBV5-1, the J call TRBJ1-2, with a possible D match to TRBD1 (6 bases). V lost 0 bases and J 8 bases, leaving 8 bases between the germline ends. This CDR3 is built from 12 residues. Germline values: CDR1 SGHRS, CDR2 YFSETQ. CDR3 sequence: CASSLETGGYTF. The CDR3 bases are TGCGCCAGCAGCTTGGAGACAGGAGGCTACACCTTC.

The chain recombines TRBV7-8 with TRBJ1-5; D remains unclear. The germline V and J ends were trimmed by 1 base and 6 bases, with 13 bases remaining between them. The CDR3 consists of 15 residues. Germline V gene data show CDR1 as SGHVS and CDR2 as FQNEAQ. The CDR3 here is CASSLDSGSIQPQHF. CDR3 bases: TGTGCCAGCAGCTTAGACTCAGGTTCAATTCAGCCCCAGCATTTT.

The chain combines TRBV5-6 with TRBJ1-5; TRBD1 aligns across 9 bases. V shed 4 bases and J 4 bases; nucleotides not matched to a gene: 12. Germline-derived CDR1 and CDR2 are SGHDT and YYEEEE. The CDR3 spans 17 residues. The CDR3 nucleotides are TGTGCCAGCAGCGTGAAACGGCCCGGGACAGGGAATCAGCCCCAGCATTTT. Residues: CASSVKRPGTGNQPQHF.

The V and J genes are TRBV5-1 and TRBJ2-5; 7 bases fit TRBD2. The CDR3 length is 16 residues. The trim removed 4 bases at V and 4 bases at J, leaving 13 bases unmatched. CDR1 and CDR2 (germline): SGHRS, YFSETQ. The CDR3 DNA sequence: TGCGCCAGCAGCGTGGCGCCTCAAGGCGGGGGAGAGACCCAGTACTTC. Translating gives CASSVAPQGGGETQYF.

This clone appeared once. The V gene is TRBV6-1, the J gene TRBJ2-7; TRBD1 matches at 7 bases. The CDR3 runs to 14 residues. Trimming at V came to 3 bases and at J to 7 bases, leaving 9 bases not matched to a gene. Germline V gene data show CDR1 as MNHNS and CDR2 as SASEGT. CDR3 protein: CASSEQKGAEEQYF. The CDR3 DNA sequence: TGTGCCAGCAGTGAGCAGAAGGGGGCGGAAGAGCAGTACTTC.

The V gene is TRBV30, the J gene TRBJ1-1; D call uncertain. The CDR3 totals 12 residues. Germline CDR1 GTSNPN, CDR2 SVGIG (reference sequence). Trimming pared 3 bases from V and 7 bases from J, leaving 12 bases between. CDR3 nucleotide sequence: TGTGCCTGGAGAGATATCCCGGTTGAAGCTTTCTTT. Protein product: CAWRDIPVEAFF.

The chain uses TRBV7-8 and TRBJ1-1; perhaps TRBD1 as D (6 bases). CDR1 is SGHVS and CDR2 is FQNEAQ in the germline V gene. This CDR3 has 17 residues. V lost 3 bases to trimming and J lost 3 bases, with 20 bases between them. The CDR3 spells CASSFHFSGVGDTEAFF. CDR3 nucleotides: TGTGCCAGCAGCTTTCACTTCTCAGGGGTAGGGGACACTGAAGCTTTCTTT. The whole variable domain, remainder taken from reference TRBV7-8 and TRBJ1-1, is GAGVSQSPRYKVAKRGQDVALRCDPISGHVSLFWYQQALGQGPEFLTYFQNEAQLDKSGLPSDRFFAERPEGSVSTLKIQRTQQEDSAVYLCASSFHFSGVGDTEAFFGQGTRLTVV.

V usage is TRBV5-6 and J usage is TRBJ2-1; 7 bases align to TRBD1. This CDR3 spans 15 amino acids. V trimming: 4 bases; J trimming: 6 bases; junction bases outside the gene matches: 10. Germline assignment: CDR1 SGHDT and CDR2 YYEEEE. The CDR3: CASSPTPGQLNEQFF. The CDR3 coding sequence is TGTGCCAGCAGCCCGACCCCGGGACAGCTCAATGAGCAGTTCTTC.

This rearrangement joins TRBV5-1 to TRBJ2-7, with 10 bases aligning to TRBD2. This CDR3 spans 23 amino acids. CDR1 and CDR2 (germline): SGHRS, YFSETQ. The J segment lost 0 bases and the V segment lost 6 bases, leaving 30 bases of the junction unmatched. As DNA, the CDR3 is TGCGCCAGCACCCCGCTTCCGCTAGCGGGGGACCCGTCATCCTCTTTCTTCTCCTACGAGCAGTACTTC. This translates into CASTPLPLAGDPSSSFFSYEQYF.

J is TRBJ2-3 and V is TRBV5-1, with D hard to call. This CDR3 has 16 amino acids. V was clipped by 0 bases and J by 4 bases, with 15 bases between them. Germline V gene lookup returns CDR1 SGHRS and CDR2 YFSETQ. In nucleotides, the CDR3 is TGCGCCAGCAGCTTGGGCTATACGTCCGTCTCAGATACGCAGTATTTT. It encodes CASSLGYTSVSDTQYF.

The V and J genes are TRBV7-2 and TRBJ1-2; maybe TRBD1 (6 bases). This CDR3 spans 15 amino acids. The ends were cut back, 8 bases at V and 4 bases at J, with 20 bases in the middle. Per the germline V gene, CDR1 is SGHTA and CDR2 is FQGNSA. Here the CDR3 DNA reads TGTGCCAGCGCAATTACTCAGGGGCTGAGCTATGGCTACACCTTC. It encodes CASAITQGLSYGYTF.

This clone turned up a few times. Sequence at one end of the junction differs from germline and may be a read error. The V call is TRBV6-4, the J call TRBJ2-6, with D possibly TRBD1 on 5 matching bases. CDR3 size: 15 residues. Germline lookup yields CDR1 MRHNA and CDR2 SNTAGT. The CDR3 bases are TGTGCCAGCAGTGACAGGGGCTCTGGGGCCAACGGCCTGACTTTC. Encoded protein: CASSDRGSGANGLTF.

The chain has TRBV4-3 and TRBJ2-4, with unresolved D. Deletions cut 1 base from V and 0 bases from J, with 7 bases between. This CDR3 has 15 residues. Germline V gene data show CDR1 as LGHNA and CDR2 as YSLEER. CDR3 amino acids: CASSQAPGAKNIQYF. CDR3 nucleotide sequence: TGCGCCAGCAGCCAAGCCCCGGGAGCCAAAAACATTCAGTACTTC.

In DNA form, the CDR3 reads TGTGCCAGCAGCTTAAAAGGGGCCTTTACTGGCTACACCTTC. As protein: CASSLKGAFTGYTF. The genes are TRBV11-3 and TRBJ1-2; tentative D call: TRBD1 (5 bases). Looked up from germline, CDR1 is SGHNT and CDR2 is YENEEA. Trimming cost V 2 bases and J 7 bases, with 14 bases left between them. The CDR3 consists of 14 residues.

The chain joins TRBV6-5 to TRBJ2-7; TRBD1 matches 7 bases. CDR1 is MNHEY and CDR2 is SVGAGI in the germline V gene. J was trimmed by 7 bases and V by 6 bases; bases with no gene match: 15. This CDR3 region has 15 residues. The CDR3 bases are TGTGCCAGCAGAACCGGGACAGACCATTCCGGAGAGCAGTACTTC. It yields the protein CASRTGTDHSGEQYF.

This clone was counted a single time. Germline and junction disagree at one end, which may indicate a read error. The chain employs TRBV7-3 and TRBJ2-1, with TRBD1 matching over 9 bases. Germline assignment: CDR1 SGHTA and CDR2 FQGTGA. CDR3 length: 16 residues. The CDR3, as DNA: TGTTCCAGCAGCCCAATCCCGGGACAGGGCTACAATGAGCAGTTCTTC. As protein: CSSSPIPGQGYNEQFF.

This sequence joins TRBV7-2 and TRBJ2-5; 11 positions match TRBD2. The junction had 9 bases not matched to a gene; V was cut back by 5 bases and J by 1 base. Germline V gives CDR1 SGHTA, CDR2 FQGNSA. CDR3 size: 17 residues. Here the CDR3 DNA reads TGTGCCAGCAGCGACATAGCGGGGGGGCGGGGCCAAGAGACCCAGTACTTC. It translates to CASSDIAGGRGQETQYF.